The next 8 T cell receptor beta chains were all read from a single sample in a study of T cell repertoires in cytomegalovirus infection. TCRdb re-derived calls from the reads in MiXCR, one entry per CDR3 protein. The sample includes 200,000 to 250,000 distinct CDR3 sequences, approximately 24% of them seen just once. Sequences were obtained from CD8+ T cells from PBMCs. All receptors come from a human donor in good health (CMV status not recorded). Some clones in this sample may be carry-over from other donors' samples.

This chain links TRBV12-3 or TRBV12-4 with TRBJ2-5, with D possibly matching TRBD1 (5 bases). The CDR3 loop spans 14 amino acids. V lost 3 bases to trimming and J lost 0 bases, with 8 bases between them. The CDR3 DNA follows: TGTGCCAGCAGTTTTAGCAGGGACCAAGAGACCCAGTACTTC. It is translated as CASSFSRDQETQYF.

This clonotype occurred many times. Germline and junction disagree at one end, which may indicate a read error. CDR3 nucleotides: TGTGCCAGCAGCCTAGCTTCGGACAGGGGTCTGAACACTGAAGCTTTCTTT. Translation gives CASSLASDRGLNTEAFF. The gene calls are TRBV7-9 and TRBJ1-1, with 9 bases that match TRBD1. The CDR3 runs 17 residues. Germline-derived CDR1 and CDR2 are SEHNR and FQNEAQ (reference sequence).

This clonotype was seen repeatedly, ten times or more. J is TRBJ1-1 and V is TRBV7-3, with TRBD1 matching over 8 bases. Germline V gives CDR1 SGHTA, CDR2 FQGTGA. J gave up 3 bases and V 5 bases, and 8 bases lay outside the gene matches. The CDR3 is 15 residues long. The CDR3: CASSPAGQEYTEAFF. The CDR3, as DNA: TGTGCCAGCAGCCCGGCGGGACAGGAGTACACTGAAGCTTTCTTT. The full variable domain, rest sourced from reference TRBV7-3 and TRBJ1-1, is GAGVSQTPSNKVTEKGKYVELRCDPISGHTALYWYRQSLGQGPEFLIYFQGTGAADDSGLPNDRFFAVRPEGSVSTLKIQRTERGDSAVYLCASSPAGQEYTEAFFGQGTRLTVV.

This clonotype has more than one count but fewer than ten. V gene TRBV5-1 combines with J gene TRBJ1-1, with D perhaps matching TRBD1 (5 bases). The germline CDR1 and CDR2 sequences are SGHRS and YFSETQ. The CDR3 has 15 residues. V was trimmed by 0 bases and J by 4 bases, leaving 13 bases between them. The CDR3 loop reads CASSLAGWRSTEAFF. The CDR3 DNA sequence: TGCGCCAGCAGCTTGGCAGGGTGGAGGAGCACTGAAGCTTTCTTT.

The V call is TRBV7-9, the J call TRBJ2-2; TRBD1 aligns across 7 bases. Looked up from germline, CDR1 is SEHNR and CDR2 is FQNEAQ (reference sequence). V dropped 5 bases and J dropped 4; count of bases not matched to a gene: 7. The CDR3 consists of 15 residues. The CDR3 coding sequence is TGTGCCAGCAGCAACGTGGCAGGGGGCACCGGGGAGCTGTTTTTT. Translating gives CASSNVAGGTGELFF.

This clonotype was seen a single time. The chain links TRBV2 to TRBJ2-5, with D possibly being TRBD1 or TRBD2 (5 bases each). V was shortened by 10 bases and J by 3 bases, with 21 bases between the two germline ends. The CDR3 runs to 15 residues. The germline V gene has CDR1 SNHLY and CDR2 FYNNEI. CDR3 loop: CATPEGLGLKETQYF. The CDR3 bases are TGTGCCACCCCAGAGGGGTTGGGCCTTAAAGAGACCCAGTACTTC.

The chain joins TRBV29-1 to TRBJ2-2; TRBD2 might be the D (5 bases). V was cut by 7 bases and J by 3 bases, with 9 bases left in between. The CDR3 length is 12 residues. The germline gives CDR1 SQVTM, CDR2 ANQGSEA. DNA for the CDR3: TGCAGCGCCTCGAGGGACACCGGGGAGCTGTTTTTT. This gives the protein CSASRDTGELFF.

This clonotype was picked up a small number of times. V is TRBV14 and J is TRBJ2-1; TRBD1 might be the D (5 bases). Germline V gives CDR1 SGHDN, CDR2 FVKESK. Between the trimmed V and J ends, which lost 4 bases and 10 bases, there was a span of 17 bases. The CDR3 has 14 amino acids. The CDR3 nucleotides read TGTGCCAGCAGCCCCCCAGGTTCCCAGGGAGAGCAGTTCTTC. Its translation is CASSPPGSQGEQFF.